The present entry profiles one T cell receptor (beta chain) with its context. Its antigen is not yet known. No base quality values were provided; no much bigger clone lies one nucleotide off. Peripheral blood CD8+ and CD4+ T cells from healthy donors, Susac syndrome patients and multiple sclerosis patients were profiled by high-throughput TCR beta sequencing. Multiple sclerosis controls were treatment-naive patients with stable or active relapsing-remitting disease fulfilling revised McDonald criteria. Bulk CD8+ and CD4+ T cells were purified by magnetic negative isolation, while CD8+ TEMRA cells were enriched using FACS. Blood was collected in EDTA tubes and processed within 24 hours, with PBMCs isolated through density gradient centrifugation. PBMCs destined for TCR sequencing were cryopreserved in liquid nitrogen and later thawed in a 37 °C water bath. A purity of at least 90% was achieved for sorted or isolated CD4+, CD8+ and CD8+ TEMRA cells.

This sample stems from a study of CD8 T cells in Susac syndrome (dated by TCRdb to between 2019 and 2020). Regarding the complete study: Whether CD8+ T cell activation and differentiation in Susac syndrome was antigen driven was tested using repertoire sequencing. The study compared CD8+ T cell repertoire clonality among 12 healthy donors, about 14 Susac syndrome patients and fewer than 19 multiple sclerosis patients. The investigation overall reported the following: The study acknowledged that relatively few individuals were included in the TCR sequencing and HLA analysis.

RNA was extracted using the RNeasy kit, and roughly 0.5 to 1 microgram was reverse transcribed with random hexamers. The immunoSEQ multiplex PCR assay, covering 54 Vbeta and 13 Jbeta segments, was used to amplify TCR beta CDR3 regions. PCR amplification bias was corrected by using a synthetic template baseline for primer optimization and computational correction. On the study's bioinformatics: Only productive sequences were kept, with reads annotated to V, D and J genes according to IMGT and analyzed in immunoSEQ Analyzer. Clonality was calculated as one minus the Shannon entropy normalized by log2 of the number of productive unique sequences. For each patient and control, public and private clones were evaluated among the 100 most prevalent clones. Clones were defined as Susac-specific when absent from the healthy and MS cohorts, from 1052 published viral clones and from other ImmuneACCESS disease sequences. Clones were called with MiXCR by TCRdb after fastp trimmed the public reads at Q25, and only in-frame beta chains were retained. Rows are unified per CDR3 protein, each entry keeping the most common DNA and genes. TCRdb's processing, not the authors', yielded these V and J calls. In all, the sample holds 150,000 to 190,000 distinct CDR3 sequences, and nearly 97% of those were seen once. The ten largest clonotypes hold approximately 0.15% of the sample.

The CDR3 measures 14 amino acids from cysteine to phenylalanine. Only the CDR3 DNA is retained, 42 bases long and in frame from the first base. V loses 1 base, J loses 0 bases, and the germline ends lie 7 bases apart. Per the germline V gene (reference sequence), LGHDT is the CDR1 and YNNKEL is the CDR2. This receptor was identified in a human donor with multiple sclerosis. Sequences were obtained from CD8+ T cells from PBMCs. The V and J segments used are TRBV3-1 and TRBJ2-7, and TRBD1 may be the D gene, going by 6 matching bases. The nucleotide sequence is given as TGTGCCAGCAGCCAAGGGGACAACTCCTACGAGCAGTACTTC. This gives the protein CASSQGDNSYEQYF.